The next 30 T cell receptor beta chains were all read from a single sample in a study of regulatory T cells in long-lasting Graves disease. Library construction for TCR beta used iRepertoire HTBI primers and Arm-PCR of CDR3 regions. TCRdb re-called the multiplex PCR reads through MiXCR, storing one row per CDR3 protein. The sample holds some 560,000 distinct CDR3 sequences, around 16% seen once. Time point in this sample: newly diagnosed GD, antithyroid drugs for less than 3 months. The TCR library was prepared using RNA isolated from PBMCs. These data were also reused for a study on T cells in Graves' hyperthyroidism and ophthalmopathy.

Sample: peripheral blood mononuclear cells (PBMCs), taken at new diagnosis, from a patient treated with antithyroid drugs. All receptors come from a woman aged 35-60 years with Graves disease.

Worth noting for this clonotype: A far larger clone differs by one base, so this is likely a read error. The rearrangement joins TRBV4-2 to TRBJ2-7, with D perhaps matching TRBD2 (6 bases). CDR3 length: 12 residues. Trimming cost V 1 base and J 9 bases, with 10 bases left between them. CDR1 is LGHNA, CDR2 YNFKEQ, per germline. The CDR3 loop is CASSQGGDRQYF. The CDR3 DNA sequence: TGTGCCAGCAGCCAAGGGGGGGATCGGCAGTACTTC.

Many counts were recorded for this clonotype. This sequence joins TRBV20-1 and TRBJ2-5; D is ambiguous. From germline, CDR1 is DFQATT and CDR2 SNEGSKA (reference sequence). V lost 0 bases and J 2 bases, leaving 4 bases between the germline ends. This CDR3 has 12 residues. CDR3 region: CSARDRQETQYF. In DNA, the CDR3 is TGCAGTGCTAGAGACAGGCAAGAGACCCAGTACTTC.

The CDR3 DNA reads as TGTGCCAGCAGAAAACTAGCGGGGGTCCCCTCCGAGCAGTTCTTC. It is translated as CASRKLAGVPSEQFF. This rearrangement joins TRBV12-3 or TRBV12-4 to TRBJ2-1, with 11 bases lining up with TRBD2. This CDR3 has 15 amino acids. V lost 6 bases and J lost 10; bases outside the gene matches: 11.

The rearrangement uses TRBV15 and TRBJ2-1; D possibly matches TRBD1 or TRBD2 (6 bases each). CDR3 size: 16 residues. Trimming took off 3 bases at V and 10 bases at J, with 22 bases between the two ends. In germline, CDR1 is LNHNV, CDR2 YYDKDF (reference sequence). DNA for the CDR3: TGTGCCACCAGCAGGGAAAGGGGGGAGGTCTCCTACGAGCAGTTCTTC. Translating it yields CATSRERGEVSYEQFF.

This clonotype appeared many times. V and J are TRBV30 and TRBJ2-3, with D perhaps matching TRBD1 (5 bases). Germline lookup yields CDR1 GTSNPN and CDR2 SVGIG (reference sequence). Trimming stripped 2 bases from V and 3 bases from J, with 15 bases between. The CDR3 loop spans 15 amino acids. The CDR3 DNA sequence: TGTGCCTGGAGTTTCTCAGGGTCTCCAACAGATACGCAGTATTTT. It is translated as CAWSFSGSPTDTQYF.

This clonotype was observed a handful of times. The V and J genes are TRBV18 and TRBJ2-3; D ambiguous. Germline CDR1 KGHSH, CDR2 LQKENI. Trimming took 0 bases from V and 4 from J, leaving 17 bases between them. The CDR3 length is 17 residues. For the CDR3, the DNA is TGTGCCAGCTCACCACCGAAAGGTTTCGGTGGTCCAGATACGCAGTATTTT. Encoded protein: CASSPPKGFGGPDTQYF.

This clonotype occurred many times. The CDR3 DNA sequence: TGCGCCAGCAGTTCCTCCCCCCGGACCGGATCTTATGGCTACACCTTC. It encodes CASSSSPRTGSYGYTF. V and J are TRBV10-2 and TRBJ1-2; D call uncertain. CDR1 is WSHSY and CDR2 is SAAADI in the germline V gene. V was trimmed by 5 bases and J by 5 bases, leaving 21 bases between them. The CDR3 covers 16 residues.

V usage is TRBV11-2 and J usage is TRBJ1-3; tentative D call: TRBD1 (6 bases). The CDR3 extends over 14 amino acids. Germline loops: CDR1 SGHAT, CDR2 FQNNGV. With 5 bases removed from V and 15 bases from J, the gap between germline ends came to 23 bases. CDR3 sequence reads: CASSRPGTNIGTYF. CDR3 in DNA: TGTGCCAGCAGCCGACCCGGGACAAACATCGGGACATATTTT. Complete variable domain (other parts from reference TRBV11-2 and TRBJ1-3): EAGVAQSPRYKIIEKRQSVAFWCNPISGHATLYWYQQILGQGPKLLIQFQNNGVVDDSQLPKDRFSAERLKGVDSTLKIQPAKLEDSAVYLCASSRPGTNIGTYFGEGSWLTVV.

J is TRBJ2-7 and V is TRBV6-1; D unclear. Germline CDR1 is MNHNS and CDR2 is SASEGT. The CDR3 spans 13 residues. Trimming took off 7 bases at V and 2 bases at J, with 12 bases between the two ends. The chain's CDR3 is CASKPDGPYEQYF. The CDR3 DNA reads as TGTGCCAGCAAGCCGGACGGCCCCTACGAGCAGTACTTC.

This clonotype was seen many times. The chain couples TRBV20-1 to TRBJ2-3; weak D call: TRBD1 (7 bases). Trimming removed 3 bases at V and 1 base at J, with 14 bases between. CDR1 and CDR2 from the germline V gene are DFQATT and SNEGSKA (reference sequence). The CDR3 spans 15 residues. The CDR3 sequence is CSARKDREGTDTQYF. Here the CDR3 DNA reads TGCAGTGCTAGGAAAGACAGGGAGGGCACAGATACGCAGTATTTT.

This clonotype was seen more than once but under ten times. V and J are TRBV2 and TRBJ2-2, with D possibly being TRBD2 (5 bases). Germline lookup yields CDR1 SNHLY and CDR2 FYNNEI. The CDR3 consists of 16 residues. Trimming removed 5 bases at V and 4 bases at J, with 17 bases between. CDR3 loop: CASSYSGDGGTGELFF. The DNA for the CDR3 is TGTGCCAGCAGTTACTCAGGAGACGGAGGCACCGGGGAGCTGTTTTTT. Filled out from reference TRBV2 and TRBJ2-2, the complete variable domain reads EPEVTQTPSHQVTQMGQEVILRCVPISNHLYFYWYRQILGQKVEFLVSFYNNEISEKSEIFDDQFSVERPDGSNFTLKIRSTKLEDSAMYFCASSYSGDGGTGELFFGEGSRLTVL.

V is TRBV20-1 and J is TRBJ1-1; no clear D. The V and J ends lost 3 bases and 1 base respectively, with 15 bases between them. This CDR3 has 15 amino acids. Germline loops: CDR1 DFQATT, CDR2 SNEGSKA (reference sequence). The DNA for the CDR3 is TGCAGTGCTAGTTCCCCGGCGGGTTCGAACACTGAAGCTTTCTTT. It is translated as CSASSPAGSNTEAFF.

This chain uses TRBV12-3 or TRBV12-4 with TRBJ1-4; D ambiguous. The V gene lost 5 bases and the J gene lost 8 bases, with 15 bases spanning the gap. CDR3 length: 14 residues. CDR3 sequence: CASSPRRMEEKLFF. The DNA of the CDR3 is TGTGCCAGCAGTCCCAGACGGATGGAAGAAAAACTGTTTTTT.

This clonotype came up many times. The chain links TRBV2 to TRBJ1-2, with 8 bases that match TRBD1. The CDR3 is 14 amino acids. The V segment lost 4 bases and the J segment 4 bases; nucleotides outside the gene matches: 5. The germline V gene encodes CDR1 SNHLY and CDR2 FYNNEI. The CDR3, as DNA: TGTGCCAGCAGTGTGACAGGGGCGCCCTATGGCTACACCTTC. Encoded protein: CASSVTGAPYGYTF.

The sample holds a few counts of this clonotype. The chain couples TRBV6-5 to TRBJ1-2, with D unresolved. This CDR3 region has 16 residues. Germline V CDR1 and CDR2: MNHEY, SVGAGI. Trimming stripped 0 bases from V and 8 bases from J, with 19 bases between. The CDR3 loop is CASSYSNSGGSWGYTF. The CDR3 DNA reads TGTGCCAGCAGTTACTCGAATTCCGGAGGGAGTTGGGGCTACACCTTC.

This clonotype was observed a handful of times. V is TRBV2 and J is TRBJ1-1; possibly TRBD1 for D (5 bases). Germline CDR1 is SNHLY and CDR2 is FYNNEI. Trimming pared 11 bases from V and 4 bases from J, leaving 20 bases between. The CDR3 extends over 14 amino acids. CDR3 in amino acids: CAGAVQGESTEAFF. The CDR3 DNA reads as TGTGCCGGGGCCGTCCAGGGAGAGAGCACTGAAGCTTTCTTT.

This clonotype turned up a few times. The genes are TRBV6-2 or TRBV6-3 and TRBJ1-3; 9 nucleotides align to TRBD1. The germline gives CDR1 MNHEY, CDR2 SVGEGT. Trimming cost V 5 bases and J 1 base; bases outside gene matches: 6. The CDR3 covers 16 residues. CDR3 region: CASSEDRGRSGNTIYF. CDR3 coding DNA: TGTGCCAGCAGTGAAGACAGGGGGAGGTCTGGAAACACCATATATTTT.

In the case of this clonotype: The junction differs from germline at one of its ends, possibly a read error. The rearrangement uses TRBV12-3 or TRBV12-4 and TRBJ1-6; no definite D call. The CDR3 sequence is 12 residues long. The CDR3 DNA sequence: TGTGGCAGCAGTTCAGGAGGATCACCCCTCCACTTT. It specifies CGSSSGGSPLHF.

In its sample, this clonotype was seen a few times. The chain employs TRBV5-5 and TRBJ2-6, with TRBD1 as a possible D gene (6 bases). V lost 3 bases to trimming and J lost 5 bases, with 12 bases between them. The germline V gene has CDR1 SGHKS and CDR2 YYEKEE (reference sequence). This CDR3 has 15 amino acids. In DNA, the CDR3 is TGTGCCAGCAGCTCCTGGGGACAACGGGCCAACGTCCTGACTTTC. This gives the protein CASSSWGQRANVLTF.

This clonotype was detected many times. The chain is built from TRBV3-1 and TRBJ2-5, with D unresolved. Germline V gives CDR1 LGHDT, CDR2 YNNKEL (reference sequence). This CDR3 comprises 11 residues. Trimming stripped 7 bases from V and 1 base from J, with 4 bases between. The CDR3 nucleotides are TGTGCCAGCAAAATCCAAGAGACCCAGTACTTC. The encoded protein is CASKIQETQYF.

The chain uses TRBV12-3 or TRBV12-4 and TRBJ2-3; 10 nucleotides line up with TRBD2. The CDR3 consists of 15 residues. Trimming removed 6 bases from V and 4 bases from J; junction bases left unmatched: 7. The CDR3 spells CASSEIAGGPDTQYF. The CDR3 DNA reads TGTGCCAGCAGCGAGATAGCGGGGGGTCCAGATACGCAGTATTTT.

This clonotype was picked up many times. The rearrangement joins TRBV6-2 or TRBV6-3 to TRBJ1-1; D gene uncertain. V was shortened by 2 bases and J by 0 bases, with 7 bases between the two germline ends. Germline V CDR1 and CDR2: MNHEY, SVGEGT. CDR3 length equals 14 residues. CDR3 sequence (DNA): TGTGCCAGCAGTTACGATGGGATGAACACTGAAGCTTTCTTT. Its protein product is CASSYDGMNTEAFF.

This clonotype was observed a few times. One end of the junction fails to match germline, which may point to a read error. DNA of the CDR3: TGTGCCAGCTCACTACAGCGGGGGGACTCCTACGGGCAGTACTTC. Translation: CASSLQRGDSYGQYF. The chain recombines TRBV18 with TRBJ2-7; 9 nucleotides match TRBD2. There are 15 residues in the CDR3. CDR1 is KGHSH, CDR2 LQKENI, per germline.

Ten or more counts support this clonotype. The chain recombines TRBV29-1 with TRBJ1-1; D remains ambiguous. This CDR3 spans 13 amino acids. V lost 7 bases, J lost 1 base, and 13 bases lay in between. From germline, CDR1 is SQVTM and CDR2 ANQGSEA. CDR3 in amino acids: CSAKGPANTEAFF. The CDR3 DNA follows: TGCAGCGCCAAGGGTCCGGCGAACACTGAAGCTTTCTTT.

J is TRBJ2-1 and V is TRBV9, with D perhaps matching TRBD1 or TRBD2 (5 bases each). Germline CDR1 reads SGDLS; CDR2 reads YYNGEE. This CDR3 comprises 15 residues. V was clipped by 0 bases and J by 3 bases, with 10 bases between them. The CDR3 here is CASSVVSGSYNEQFF. In nucleotides, the CDR3 is TGTGCCAGCAGCGTAGTCTCAGGGAGCTACAATGAGCAGTTCTTC.

This clonotype was observed many times. The chain is built from TRBV28 and TRBJ1-6; tentative D call: TRBD1 (6 bases). The CDR3 runs to 12 residues. Deletions cut 7 bases from V and 10 bases from J, with 11 bases between. Germline loops: CDR1 MDHEN, CDR2 SYDVKM. CDR3 in DNA: TGTGCCAGCACGGGGGGCAACTCACCCCTCCACTTT. Its translation: CASTGGNSPLHF. Looking up the rest from reference TRBV28 and TRBJ1-6 gives the full variable domain: DVKVTQSSRYLVKRTGEKVFLECVQDMDHENMFWYRQDPGLGLRLIYFSYDVKMKEKGDIPEGYSVSREKKERFSLILESASTNQTSMYLCASTGGNSPLHFGNGTRLTVT.

Regarding this clonotype: At one end the junction does not follow the germline gene, possibly because of a read error. The V and J genes are TRBV12-3 or TRBV12-4 and TRBJ1-5; D not certain. CDR3 length: 13 residues. CDR3 amino acids: CVSSPTENQPQHF. CDR3 coding DNA: TGTGTCAGCAGCCCCACGGAAAATCAGCCCCAGCATTTT.

This clonotype was recorded at least ten times. The chain uses TRBV5-1 and TRBJ2-3, with TRBD2 matching over 11 bases. CDR3 size: 17 residues. Germline V lookup: CDR1 SGHRS, CDR2 YFSETQ. The junction had 9 bases not matched to a gene; V was cut back by 0 bases and J by 6 bases. The CDR3 coding sequence is TGCGCCAGCAGCTTGGCGGGACTAGCGGATTTTGTGGATACGCAGTATTTT. It codes for CASSLAGLADFVDTQYF. Using reference TRBV5-1 and TRBJ2-3 for the parts outside the CDR3, the full variable domain is KAGVTQTPRYLIKTRGQQVTLSCSPISGHRSVSWYQQTPGQGLQFLFEYFSETQRNKGNFPGRFSGRQFSNSRSEMNVSTLELGDSALYLCASSLAGLADFVDTQYFGPGTRLTVL.

There are many counts of this clonotype. This chain connects TRBV5-1 to TRBJ1-2, with 12 bases lining up with TRBD1. The germline V gene has CDR1 SGHRS and CDR2 YFSETQ. Unmatched junction bases numbered 8, after V lost 0 bases and J lost 8 bases. CDR3 length equals 16 residues. The CDR3, as DNA: TGCGCCAGCAGCTTGGCCTGGGGACAGGGGGCTGCCGGCTACACCTTC. Its translation: CASSLAWGQGAAGYTF.

Worth noting for this clonotype: A far larger clone is off by one base, so a read error is likely. CDR3 sequence: CASSAWETWGGTQYF. Here the CDR3 DNA reads TGTGCCAGCAGTGCCTGGGAAACCTGGGGGGGGACCCAGTACTTC. V usage is TRBV12-3 or TRBV12-4 and J usage is TRBJ2-5; 7 bases align to TRBD2. J was trimmed by 7 bases and V by 5 bases; bases with no gene match: 13. The CDR3 covers 15 residues.